This TCR beta chain was found in a study of regulatory T cells in long-lasting Graves disease. Study background: New Graves' disease cases had less than 3 months of antithyroid drugs. Regarding the study as a whole: TCR diversity in persistent Graves' patients was below that of newly diagnosed ones.

Per germline, CDR1 SQVTM and CDR2 ANQGSEA. V shed 5 bases and J 5 bases; nucleotides not matched to a gene: 5. This CDR3 contains 12 residues. In building TCR beta libraries, iRepertoire HTBI primers were used together with Arm-PCR of CDR3 regions. As originally analysed: Identification of gene segments yielded more than 60 TRBV and 14 TRBJ across samples. Each CDR3 protein gets one entry after TCRdb re-called the multiplex PCR reads with MiXCR. TCRdb, not the original authors, processed these V and J calls. The profile shows 500,000 or so distinct CDR3 sequences, approximately 14% of them singletons. Time point: newly diagnosed GD, antithyroid drugs for less than 3 months. The TCR library was prepared using RNA isolated from PBMCs. A roughly 9-milliliter sample of peripheral blood was drawn into EDTA tubes. To note about this clonotype: Its antigen is not known.

These data also formed part of another study, on T cells in Graves' hyperthyroidism and ophthalmopathy.

This clonotype originated in a woman in her forties or fifties with Graves disease. The chain couples TRBV29-1 to TRBJ2-7; 8 bases line up with TRBD1. Sequenced material: peripheral blood mononuclear cells (PBMCs), taken at new diagnosis, from a patient treated with antithyroid drugs. CDR3 sequence reads: CSVSGGGHEQYF. The DNA of the CDR3 is TGCAGCGTTTCAGGGGGCGGCCACGAGCAGTACTTC.